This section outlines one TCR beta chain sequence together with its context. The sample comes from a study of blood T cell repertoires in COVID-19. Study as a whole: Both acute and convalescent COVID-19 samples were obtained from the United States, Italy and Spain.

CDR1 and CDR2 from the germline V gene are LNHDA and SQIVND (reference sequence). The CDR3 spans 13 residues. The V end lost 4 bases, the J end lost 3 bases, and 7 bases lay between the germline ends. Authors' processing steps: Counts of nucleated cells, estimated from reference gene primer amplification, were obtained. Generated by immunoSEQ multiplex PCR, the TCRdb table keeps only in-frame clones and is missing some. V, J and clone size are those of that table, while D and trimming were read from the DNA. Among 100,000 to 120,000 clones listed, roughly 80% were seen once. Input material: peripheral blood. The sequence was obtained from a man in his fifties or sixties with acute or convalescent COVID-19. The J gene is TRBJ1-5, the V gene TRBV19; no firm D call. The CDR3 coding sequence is TGTGCCAGTAGTAGGGAGATCAATCAGCCCCAGCATTTT. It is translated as CASSREINQPQHF.